The present T cell receptor beta chain was sequenced within a study of blood T cell repertoires in COVID-19. Across the whole study: PBMCs, B-cell-depleted T cells, or T cells provided the cDNA or gDNA that made up the material.

Authors' data handling: Reference gene primer amplification in the assay estimated nucleated cell counts. Only in-frame clones appear in the TCRdb table, and some are missing; sequencing was by immunoSEQ multiplex PCR. That table furnishes V, J and clone size, whereas the DNA furnished D and trimming. The sample holds fewer than 35,000 clones; 82% are singletons and the top ten take about 1.8%. This TCR was sampled from a man older than 75 with active or convalescent COVID-19. Sequenced material: peripheral blood.

The CDR3 here is CASSGKTGGLTYTGELFF. CDR3 coding DNA: TGTGCCAGCAGCGGGAAGACAGGGGGCCTAACGTACACCGGGGAGCTGTTTTTT. This chain connects TRBV5-4 to TRBJ2-2; 10 bases are a match to TRBD1. Trimming took 4 bases from V and 3 from J; bases not matched to a gene: 12. The CDR3 extends over 18 amino acids. Germline V gene sequence: CDR1 SGHNT, CDR2 YYREEE (reference sequence).